A single sample is the source of the 27 T cell receptor beta chains below, sequenced in a study of OX40 agonist ivuxolimab in advanced cancers. TCRdb keeps only in-frame clones here, not all; method: immunoSEQ multiplex PCR. The data show roughly 56,000 clones, roughly 88% seen once. The sequencing here drew on CD4+ or CD8+ T cells sorted from blood, taken in a trial of the OX40 agonist ivuxolimab. All receptors derive from an adult with an advanced solid tumor such as melanoma, head and neck, liver or kidney cancer.

This rearrangement joins TRBV29-1 to TRBJ2-7, with a weak D call TRBD1 (5 bases). This CDR3 has 14 residues. The V gene lost 4 bases and the J gene lost 5 bases, with 18 bases spanning the gap. Germline V gene sequence: CDR1 SQVTM, CDR2 ANQGSEA. CDR3 nucleotide sequence: TGCAGCGTTGGTGGGGCGCGTGGGGCAGACGAGCAGTACTTC. Translation: CSVGGARGADEQYF.

The chain links TRBV27 to TRBJ1-4; 11 bases agree with TRBD1. Germline V gene sequence: CDR1 MNHEY, CDR2 SMNVEV (reference sequence). After removal of 5 bases from V and 6 bases from J, the junction contained 5 bases not matched to a gene. The CDR3 consists of 15 residues. The CDR3 DNA follows: TGTGCCAGCAGTCCCGGACAGGGGGCTTATGAAAAACTGTTTTTT. This gives the protein CASSPGQGAYEKLFF.

This chain joins TRBV11-1 and TRBJ1-1, with unresolved D. V was shortened by 1 base and J by 8 bases, with 5 bases between the two germline ends. Germline CDR1 reads SGHAT; CDR2 reads FQDESV (reference sequence). CDR3 length equals 11 residues. The CDR3 region is CASSLGREAFF. The CDR3 nucleotides are TGTGCCAGCAGCTTAGGCAGGGAAGCTTTCTTT.

This sequence joins TRBV9 and TRBJ1-6; 7 nucleotides match TRBD1. Germline values: CDR1 SGDLS, CDR2 YYNGEE. CDR3 length: 17 residues. V dropped 4 bases and J dropped 4; count of bases not matched to a gene: 11. The CDR3 region is CASSPTTRTGYNSPLHF. The CDR3 bases are TGTGCCAGCAGCCCGACAACGAGGACAGGTTATAATTCACCCCTCCACTTT.

This sequence joins TRBV4-1 and TRBJ2-7; D not resolved. The CDR3 covers 15 residues. Trimming took off 7 bases at V and 5 bases at J, with 21 bases between the two ends. Germline V gene lookup returns CDR1 MGHRA and CDR2 YSYEKL. The CDR3 bases are TGCGCCAGCATCCCTCCACATCGGCCGGGTGACGAGCAGTACTTC. Amino acids: CASIPPHRPGDEQYF.

J is TRBJ1-2 and V is TRBV6-1; TRBD1 might be the D (5 bases). CDR1 and CDR2 from the germline V gene are MNHNS and SASEGT. The CDR3 extends over 13 amino acids. The germline V and J ends were trimmed by 5 bases and 6 bases, with 13 bases remaining between them. The CDR3 reads CASSPGLVDGYTF. The CDR3 DNA is TGTGCCAGCAGTCCAGGGTTGGTCGATGGCTACACCTTC.

The chain employs TRBV28 and TRBJ2-7; D is unclear. There are 14 residues in the CDR3. V was cut by 5 bases and J by 9 bases, with 20 bases left in between. Germline V CDR1 and CDR2: MDHEN, SYDVKM. CDR3 bases: TGTGCCAGCAGTCCCGAAAGTCCCGTCCCGTGGCAGTACTTC. This gives the protein CASSPESPVPWQYF.

DNA for the CDR3: TGTGCCAGCAGGCCTAGAGGTCCAGTCATGTGGTATGGCTACACCTTC. It translates to CASRPRGPVMWYGYTF. The chain uses TRBV28 and TRBJ1-2, with unresolved D. The CDR3 is 16 residues long. Trimming took off 6 bases at V and 5 bases at J, with 22 bases between the two ends. CDR1 MDHEN and CDR2 SYDVKM come from the germline V gene.

The V call is TRBV30, the J call TRBJ2-1, with 13 positions matching TRBD2. Germline CDR1 reads GTSNPN; CDR2 reads SVGIG (reference sequence). The CDR3 runs 18 residues. V trimming: 0 bases; J trimming: 0 bases; junction bases outside the gene matches: 5. CDR3 amino acids: CAWSVLAGGASSYNEQFF. CDR3 sequence (DNA): TGTGCCTGGAGTGTACTAGCGGGGGGGGCTAGCTCCTACAATGAGCAGTTCTTC.

The chain combines TRBV5-1 with TRBJ2-1; 10 bases fit TRBD2. Trimming took 4 bases from V and 4 from J; bases not matched to a gene: 5. Germline CDR1 reads SGHRS; CDR2 reads YFSETQ. The CDR3 has 15 residues. CDR3 nucleotides: TGCGCCAGCAGCCCCGGACTAGCGGAGTACAATGAGCAGTTCTTC. It encodes CASSPGLAEYNEQFF.

CDR3 sequence: CAISESTGENIQYF. CDR3 sequence (DNA): TGTGCCATCAGTGAGTCGACGGGAGAAAACATTCAGTACTTC. V is TRBV10-3 and J is TRBJ2-4; perhaps TRBD2 as D (6 bases). The CDR3 totals 14 residues. Trimming left V 0 bases short and J 5 bases short, with 8 bases between. The V gene's germline CDR1 is ENHRY and CDR2 SYGVKD.

V usage is TRBV7-8 and J usage is TRBJ1-4; TRBD1 is a possible D gene (6 bases). The germline V gene has CDR1 SGHVS and CDR2 FQNEAQ. The CDR3 contains 14 residues. V was trimmed by 7 bases and J by 5 bases, leaving 14 bases between them. CDR3 amino acids: CASKKDSLNEKLFF. CDR3 in DNA: TGTGCCAGCAAGAAGGACAGCTTGAATGAAAAACTGTTTTTT.

The V call is TRBV27, the J call TRBJ1-1; 7 bases are a match to TRBD1. V lost 8 bases, J lost 3 bases, and 6 bases stayed unmatched. This CDR3 has 13 residues. Germline V gene sequence: CDR1 MNHEY, CDR2 SMNVEV (reference sequence). DNA of the CDR3: TGTGCCAGCGGACTAACAGGGGACACTGAAGCTTTCTTT. Amino acid sequence: CASGLTGDTEAFF.

The J gene is TRBJ2-3, the V gene TRBV18, with 7 bases that match TRBD2. CDR3 length: 14 amino acids. Germline V gene sequence: CDR1 KGHSH, CDR2 LQKENI. The ends lost 5 bases at V and 2 bases at J; junction bases unmatched: 4. CDR3: CASSLRGFTDTQYF. The DNA for the CDR3 is TGTGCCAGCTCATTGCGGGGGTTCACAGATACGCAGTATTTT.

The V and J genes are TRBV5-1 and TRBJ2-5; the match to TRBD2 covers 8 bases. This CDR3 comprises 14 residues. The junction had 3 bases not matched to a gene; V was cut back by 4 bases and J by 1 base. The germline V gene encodes CDR1 SGHRS and CDR2 YFSETQ. The CDR3 region is CASSPGGGQETQYF. DNA for the CDR3: TGCGCCAGCAGCCCGGGGGGGGGCCAAGAGACCCAGTACTTC.

The chain joins TRBV7-9 to TRBJ1-5; D unclear. From germline, CDR1 is SEHNR and CDR2 FQNEAQ (reference sequence). Trimming left V 5 bases short and J 0 bases short, with 5 bases between. The CDR3 runs to 13 residues. The CDR3 region has the DNA TGTGCCAGCAGCGAAGGTAGCAATCAGCCCCAGCATTTT. Amino acids: CASSEGSNQPQHF.

Turning to this clone: Its ends do not fully match the called genes, so a read error is possible. The chain is built from TRBV7-7 and TRBJ2-1; D might be TRBD1 (5 bases). The CDR3 spans 15 residues. Germline V gene data show CDR1 as SSHAT and CDR2 as FNYEAQ (reference sequence). CDR3 sequence: CASSSGPSSYNEQFF. The CDR3 region has the DNA TGTGCTAGCAGCTCAGGGCCCAGTTCCTACAATGAGCAGTTCTTC.

This chain connects TRBV7-3 to TRBJ2-7; no clear D. Between the trimmed V and J ends, which lost 2 bases and 6 bases, there was a span of 11 bases. CDR3 length: 13 amino acids. Germline-derived CDR1 and CDR2 are SGHTA and FQGTGA. CDR3 DNA: TGTGCCAGCAGCTTAGTGGAATGGGGCGAGCAGTACTTC. Protein sequence: CASSLVEWGEQYF.

The CDR3 loop is CSVQGQGGNTIYF. CDR3 bases: TGCAGCGTGCAGGGACAGGGGGGAAACACCATATATTTT. The chain combines TRBV29-1 with TRBJ1-3, with 10 bases aligning to TRBD1. In germline, CDR1 is SQVTM, CDR2 ANQGSEA. The CDR3 sequence is 13 residues long. Trimming removed 6 bases from V and 4 bases from J; junction bases left unmatched: 3.

CDR3 in DNA: TGTGCCAGTAGTATGACGGGGAATCAGCCCCAGCATTTT. Its translation: CASSMTGNQPQHF. V gene TRBV19 combines with J gene TRBJ1-5; no clear D gene. The CDR3 loop spans 13 amino acids. Trimming removed 3 bases from V and 4 bases from J, with 7 bases in between. CDR1 and CDR2 (germline): LNHDA, SQIVND (reference sequence).

The chain combines TRBV5-1 with TRBJ2-7, with TRBD1 matching over 8 bases. After removal of 0 bases from V and 3 bases from J, the junction contained 8 bases not matched to a gene. This CDR3 contains 16 residues. Looked up from germline, CDR1 is SGHRS and CDR2 is YFSETQ. The CDR3 bases are TGCGCCAGCAGCTTGGCCGACAGGGGCCATATCTACGAGCAGTACTTC. It translates to CASSLADRGHIYEQYF.

This clone was seen more than once but under ten times. The chain joins TRBV10-3 to TRBJ2-7; D is possibly TRBD2 (6 bases). Trimming shortened V by 7 bases and J by 6 bases, and 16 bases separated the two germline ends. Germline V gene data show CDR1 as ENHRY and CDR2 as SYGVKD. This CDR3 is built from 13 residues. The CDR3: CAITRHSGVEQYF. Here the CDR3 DNA reads TGTGCCATCACTAGACACTCGGGGGTCGAGCAGTACTTC.

The gene calls are TRBV5-1 and TRBJ1-1; the D gene is possibly TRBD1 (6 bases). Germline CDR1 reads SGHRS; CDR2 reads YFSETQ. The germline V and J ends were trimmed by 4 bases and 0 bases, with 16 bases remaining between them. The CDR3 is 16 amino acids. The CDR3 region has the DNA TGCGCCAGCAGCCCCTCGGCGGACAGCTTGAACACTGAAGCTTTCTTT. Encoded protein: CASSPSADSLNTEAFF.

This chain links TRBV30 with TRBJ2-1, with 8 bases fitting TRBD2. V dropped 5 bases and J dropped 1; count of bases not matched to a gene: 22. Germline V gene data show CDR1 as GTSNPN and CDR2 as SVGIG (reference sequence). There are 20 residues in the CDR3. The CDR3 sequence is CAWVGKMAGGSRGSYNEQFF. The CDR3 bases are TGTGCCTGGGTAGGAAAAATGGCGGGGGGTTCAAGAGGATCCTACAATGAGCAGTTCTTC.

The chain couples TRBV30 to TRBJ2-1, with D possibly being TRBD1 or TRBD2 (6 bases each). From germline, CDR1 is GTSNPN and CDR2 SVGIG (reference sequence). CDR3 length: 11 residues. The CDR3 DNA sequence: TGTGCTCTGGGGGGCTCCCATGAGCAGTTCTTC. This gives the protein CALGGSHEQFF.

The chain links TRBV6-5 to TRBJ1-5; maybe TRBD1 (6 bases). CDR1 MNHEY and CDR2 SVGAGI come from the germline V gene. Trimming left V 4 bases short and J 4 bases short, with 11 bases between. There are 14 residues in the CDR3. The CDR3 reads CASSLQGRNQPQHF. As DNA, the CDR3 is TGTGCCAGCAGTTTACAGGGCCGGAATCAGCCCCAGCATTTT.

The chain employs TRBV30 and TRBJ2-1, with D perhaps matching TRBD2 (6 bases). CDR1 and CDR2 (germline): GTSNPN, SVGIG (reference sequence). The V end lost 3 bases, the J end lost 5 bases, and 11 bases lay between the germline ends. The CDR3 contains 13 residues. CDR3 nucleotide sequence: TGTGCCTGGAGGGGGTCGGGGGACAATGAGCAGTTCTTC. As protein: CAWRGSGDNEQFF.